These T cell receptor beta chains were read from a single sample in a study of CD8 T cells in ankylosing spondylitis. TCRdb fed the 5' RACE reads into MiXCR, producing one record per CDR3 protein. This table has a few hundred thousand distinct CDR3 sequences, over 9.5% appearing once. Sample: blood, either unsorted or a sorted T cell fraction (not recorded which). The receptors were sampled from a male donor with ankylosing spondylitis. The CDR3 runs from the conserved cysteine through the conserved F or W. The D gene is left open where the match is weak. Expanded clones are given a class, and other clones once, few, many or no size at all.

v_gene	j_gene	abundance	d_gene	CDR3aa	CDR3nt
TRBV12-3/TRBV12-4	TRBJ1-1	-	TRBD1	CAISPVDRESEAFF	TGTGCCATCAGTCCTGTGGACAGGGAATCTGAAGCTTTCTTT
TRBV7-8	TRBJ2-2	-	-	CASSLGGGTDHTGELFF	TGTGCCAGCAGCTTAGGGGGAGGGACAGACCACACCGGGGAGCTGTTTTTT
TRBV24-1	TRBJ2-3	-	TRBD2	CATSDLRKEREGGDTQNF	TGTGCCACCAGTGATCTCCGAAAGGAGCGGGAGGGCGGAGATACGCAGAATTTT
TRBV4-1	TRBJ2-3	-	-	CASSQAGLTDTQYF	TGCGCCAGCAGCCAAGCGGGACTCACAGATACGCAGTATTTT
TRBV18	TRBJ2-1	many	TRBD1	CASSPGEGGEFF	TGTGCCAGCTCACCCGGAGAAGGGGGCGAGTTCTTC
TRBV27	TRBJ1-1	-	-	CASSLNTGMNTEAFF	TGTGCCAGCAGTTTAAACACAGGGATGAACACTGAAGCTTTCTTT
TRBV20-1	TRBJ2-3	few	TRBD2	CSARWPSGTDTQYF	TGCAGTGCTAGATGGCCTAGCGGGACCGATACGCAGTATTTT
TRBV20-1	TRBJ1-5	few	-	CSARDRDSNQPQHF	TGCAGTGCTAGAGACAGGGACAGCAATCAGCCCCAGCATTTT
TRBV15	TRBJ1-5	few	-	CATSRDINQPQHF	TGTGCCACCAGCAGAGACATTAATCAGCCCCAGCATTTT
TRBV20-1	TRBJ2-1	-	-	CSARGPPQGSEQFF	TGCAGTGCTAGGGGTCCCCCCCAGGGTAGTGAGCAGTTCTTC
TRBV20-1	TRBJ2-1	few	TRBD2	CSSGTSGRAGSYNEQFF	TGCAGTTCCGGGACTAGCGGGAGGGCCGGGTCCTACAATGAGCAGTTCTTC
TRBV4-2	TRBJ1-6	few	-	CASSQEGWNSYNSPLHF	TGTGCCAGCAGCCAAGAGGGATGGAACTCCTATAATTCACCCCTCCACTTT
TRBV5-1	TRBJ2-3	-	-	CASSLAVRSTDTQYF	TGCGCCAGCAGCTTGGCCGTCAGAAGCACAGATACGCAGTATTTT
TRBV5-1	TRBJ2-2	few	-	CASSLDVGSTGELFF	TGCGCCAGCAGCTTGGATGTGGGGAGCACCGGGGAGCTGTTTTTT
TRBV5-4	TRBJ1-3	-	-	CASSSRGKSVGNTIYF	TGTGCCAGCAGCTCTCGGGGGAAATCTGTTGGAAACACCATATATTTT
TRBV20-1	TRBJ1-2	-	-	CSARARVDYGYTF	TGCAGTGCTAGAGCCAGGGTCGACTATGGCTACACCTTC
TRBV5-1	TRBJ2-1	-	TRBD2	CASTRWGGSGIYNEQFF	TGCGCCAGCACCCGTTGGGGTGGAAGCGGGATTTACAATGAGCAGTTCTTC
TRBV6-5	TRBJ2-1	-	TRBD2	CASSNGLAYNEQFF	TGTGCCAGCAGTAACGGACTAGCCTACAATGAGCAGTTCTTC
TRBV6-5	TRBJ2-1	few	TRBD2	CASRLAGGPGEQFF	TGTGCCAGCAGATTAGCGGGAGGGCCGGGTGAGCAGTTCTTC
TRBV12-3/TRBV12-4	TRBJ1-5	few	-	CASSSPDMTNQPQHF	TGTGCCAGCAGTTCGCCAGATATGACCAATCAGCCCCAGCATTTT
TRBV2	TRBJ1-1	-	TRBD1	CASSRQGRVWAFF	TGTGCCAGCAGTCGACAGGGAAGGGTCTGGGCTTTCTTT
TRBV20-1	TRBJ1-1	-	-	CSAMGRDYEAFF	TGCAGTGCAATGGGCAGGGACTATGAAGCTTTCTTT
TRBV20-1	TRBJ2-1	many	TRBD2	CSASSGLAYYNEQFF	TGCAGTGCTTCCTCCGGACTAGCGTACTACAATGAGCAGTTCTTC
TRBV7-6	TRBJ1-1	-	-	CASSLALGGRDTEAFF	TGTGCCAGCAGCTTAGCGCTGGGGGGAAGGGACACTGAAGCTTTCTTT
TRBV19	TRBJ2-4	few	TRBD1	CASKSQGVTKNIQYF	TGTGCCAGTAAATCCCAGGGGGTTACCAAAAACATTCAGTACTTC
TRBV20-1	TRBJ2-2	-	-	CSASWGPTGELFF	TGCAGTGCTAGTTGGGGGCCCACCGGGGAGCTGTTTTTT
TRBV5-1	TRBJ2-2	few	-	CASSLHGGASTGELFF	TGCGCCAGCAGCCTACACGGGGGCGCGAGCACCGGGGAGCTGTTTTTT
TRBV7-2	TRBJ1-1	few	-	CASSLGAQVNTEAFF	TGTGCCAGCAGCTTAGGGGCCCAGGTGAACACTGAAGCTTTCTTT
TRBV20-1	TRBJ1-3	few	TRBD1	CSASPNRGKGNTIYF	TGCAGTGCTAGTCCGAACAGGGGTAAAGGAAACACCATATATTTT
TRBV20-1	TRBJ2-1	few	TRBD2	CSAALRLAGEDEQFF	TGCAGTGCGGCCCTTCGGCTAGCGGGAGAGGATGAGCAGTTCTTC
TRBV12-3/TRBV12-4	TRBJ2-1	-	-	CASSLTRSNEQFF	TGTGCCAGCAGTTTGACTAGAAGCAATGAGCAGTTCTTC
TRBV5-1	TRBJ2-1	many	-	CASSLPQGSNEQFF	TGCGCCAGCAGCTTACCCCAGGGGAGCAATGAGCAGTTCTTC
TRBV12-3/TRBV12-4	TRBJ1-2	many	-	CASFGGYGYTF	TGTGCCAGCTTCGGTGGGTATGGCTACACCTTC
TRBV7-2	TRBJ2-1	few	TRBD2	CASRGAGEYNEQFF	TGTGCCAGCAGAGGGGCGGGAGAGTACAATGAGCAGTTCTTC
TRBV19	TRBJ1-5	few	-	CASNYGGEGSNQPQHF	TGTGCCAGTAACTACGGGGGGGAGGGTAGCAATCAGCCCCAGCATTTT
TRBV29-1	TRBJ1-5	-	TRBD1	CSVERDRGQPQHF	TGCAGCGTCGAGCGGGACAGGGGGCAGCCCCAGCATTTT
TRBV12-3/TRBV12-4	TRBJ2-1	few	TRBD2	CASRGLADSYNEQFF	TGTGCCAGCAGGGGACTAGCGGATAGCTACAATGAGCAGTTCTTC
TRBV7-9	TRBJ2-1	many	-	CASSQGLGGDADEQFF	TGTGCCAGCAGCCAAGGGTTAGGGGGAGACGCAGATGAGCAGTTCTTC
TRBV20-1	TRBJ2-7	many	-	CSASRDPYEQYF	TGCAGTGCTTCACGGGACCCCTACGAGCAGTACTTC
TRBV10-3	TRBJ2-7	-	-	CAISEYREQYF	TGTGCCATCAGTGAGTACCGGGAGCAGTACTTC